What follows is one T cell receptor beta chain and its context. Its antigen is not known. This CDR3 is 14 amino acids long. Germline V gene lookup returns CDR1 MNHEY and CDR2 SVGAGI. Trimming pared 5 bases from V and 5 bases from J, leaving 16 bases between. This record comes from a study of cytomegalovirus exposure and HLA in healthy donors. Study-wide findings and caveats: Reportedly, cytomegalovirus status was diagnosed with high sensitivity and specificity. Highly shared sequence variants in one cluster were likely a sequencing artifact. The study labeled around 160 TCR beta chains cytomegalovirus-associated.

The PCR had 60 Vbeta and 13 Jbeta primers. Data came from immunoSEQ multiplex PCR; TCRdb stores just in-frame clones and leaves some out. The profile shows fewer than 200,000 clones, approximately 81% of them singletons. The TCR was taken from a woman aged 18-30 years in good health and CMV-seronegative. Specimen: PBMCs. The gene calls are TRBV6-5 and TRBJ2-7; TRBD1 is a possible D gene (6 bases). The DNA of the CDR3 is TGTGCCAGCAGTATGTCAGGGGAAGGCCACGAGCAGTACTTC. Amino acid sequence: CASSMSGEGHEQYF.